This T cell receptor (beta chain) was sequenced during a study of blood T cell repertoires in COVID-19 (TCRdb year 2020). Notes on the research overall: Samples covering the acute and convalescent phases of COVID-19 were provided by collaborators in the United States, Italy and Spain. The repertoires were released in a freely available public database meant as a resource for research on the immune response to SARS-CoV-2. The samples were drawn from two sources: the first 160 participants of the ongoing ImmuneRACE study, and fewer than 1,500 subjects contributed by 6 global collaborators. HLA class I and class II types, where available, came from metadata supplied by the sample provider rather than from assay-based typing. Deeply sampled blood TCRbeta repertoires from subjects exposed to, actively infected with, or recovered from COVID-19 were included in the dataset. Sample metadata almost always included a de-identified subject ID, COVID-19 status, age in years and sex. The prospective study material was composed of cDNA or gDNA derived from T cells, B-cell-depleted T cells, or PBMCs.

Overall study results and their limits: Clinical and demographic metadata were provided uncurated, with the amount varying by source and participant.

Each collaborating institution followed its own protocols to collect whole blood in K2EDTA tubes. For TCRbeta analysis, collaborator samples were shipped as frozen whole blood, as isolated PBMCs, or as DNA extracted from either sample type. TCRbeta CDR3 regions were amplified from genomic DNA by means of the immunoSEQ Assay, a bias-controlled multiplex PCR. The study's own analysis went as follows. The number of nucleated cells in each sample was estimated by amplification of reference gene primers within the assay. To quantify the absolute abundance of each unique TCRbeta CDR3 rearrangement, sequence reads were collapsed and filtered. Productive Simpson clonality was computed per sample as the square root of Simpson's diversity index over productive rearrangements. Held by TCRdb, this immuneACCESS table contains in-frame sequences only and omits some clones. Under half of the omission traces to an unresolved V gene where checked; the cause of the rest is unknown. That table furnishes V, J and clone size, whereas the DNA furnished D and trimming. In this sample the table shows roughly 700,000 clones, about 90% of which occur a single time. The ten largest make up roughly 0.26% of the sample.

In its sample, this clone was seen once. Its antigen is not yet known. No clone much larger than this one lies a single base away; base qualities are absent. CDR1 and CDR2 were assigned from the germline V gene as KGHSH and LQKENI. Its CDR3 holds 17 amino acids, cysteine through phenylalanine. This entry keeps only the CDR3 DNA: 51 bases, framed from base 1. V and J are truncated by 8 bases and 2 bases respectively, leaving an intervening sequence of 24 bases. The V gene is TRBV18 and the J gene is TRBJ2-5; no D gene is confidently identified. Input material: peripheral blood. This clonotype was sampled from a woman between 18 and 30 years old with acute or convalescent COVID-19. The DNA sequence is TGTGCCAGCCTCACCCGGGTCCCCCCCTTAGATCAAGAGACCCAGTACTTC. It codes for CASLTRVPPLDQETQYF.